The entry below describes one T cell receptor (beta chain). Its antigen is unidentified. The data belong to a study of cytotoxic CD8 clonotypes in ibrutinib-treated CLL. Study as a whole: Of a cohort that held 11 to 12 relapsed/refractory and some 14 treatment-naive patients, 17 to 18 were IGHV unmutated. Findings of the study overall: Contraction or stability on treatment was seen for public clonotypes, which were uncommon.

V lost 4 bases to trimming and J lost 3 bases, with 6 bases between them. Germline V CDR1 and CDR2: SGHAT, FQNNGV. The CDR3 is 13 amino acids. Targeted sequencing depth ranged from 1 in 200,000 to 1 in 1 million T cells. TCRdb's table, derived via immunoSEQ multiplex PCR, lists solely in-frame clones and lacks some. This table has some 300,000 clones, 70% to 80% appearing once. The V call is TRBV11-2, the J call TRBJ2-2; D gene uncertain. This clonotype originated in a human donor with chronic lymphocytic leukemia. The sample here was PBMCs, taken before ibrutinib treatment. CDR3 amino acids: CASSSGYTGELFF. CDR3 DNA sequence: TGTGCCAGCAGCTCCGGATACACCGGGGAGCTGTTTTTT.